This is a list of T cell receptor beta chains from one sample in a study of T cell responses to AZD1222 COVID-19 vaccine. Sequencing used immunoSEQ multiplex PCR; TCRdb keeps in-frame clones, though not all of them. The repertoire consists of about 150,000 clones, with roughly 90% occurring once and the leading ten covering 2.5% to 3.5%. Sample: peripheral blood, taken 28 days after the second AZD1222 dose. These TCRs come from an adult who received the AZD1222 COVID-19 vaccine. Both conserved end residues are part of each CDR3. D genes are given only for firm matches. Clone size, where shown, is once, few, many, or a class for clones that have expanded.

TRBJ2-7,TRBV18,.,.,CASSPRAATSYEQYF,TGTGCCAGCTCACCACGGGCAGCCACATCCTACGAGCAGTACTTC
TRBJ1-6,TRBV14,.,.,CASSSIGNSPLHF,TGTGCCAGCAGCTCCATTGGGAATTCACCCCTCCACTTT
TRBJ1-2,TRBV5-3,.,TRBD1,CARSLTGGARNGYTF,TGTGCCAGAAGCTTGACAGGGGGCGCGAGGAATGGCTACACCTTC
TRBJ1-4,TRBV2,.,.,CVSGPSDEKLFF,TGTGTTTCTGGGCCGTCTGATGAAAAACTGTTTTTT
TRBJ1-2,TRBV2,.,.,CASSEWGLGPKSYGYTF,TGTGCCAGCAGTGAATGGGGGCTGGGGCCAAAAAGTTATGGCTACACCTTC
TRBJ2-2,TRBV25-1,.,.,CASSENRRNTGELFF,TGTGCCAGCAGTGAAAACAGGAGGAACACCGGGGAGCTGTTTTTT
TRBJ1-2,TRBV6-5,.,.,CASIGLSDYGYTF,TGTGCCAGCATCGGCCTGTCGGACTATGGCTACACCTTC
TRBJ1-5,TRBV24-1,.,TRBD1,CATSDTQGAVSNQPQHF,TGTGCCACCAGTGACACACAGGGGGCCGTTAGCAATCAGCCCCAGCATTTT
TRBJ1-4,TRBV28,.,.,CASSRDSLNEKLFF,TGTGCCAGCAGTCGAGACAGCCTTAATGAAAAACTGTTTTTT
TRBJ2-1,TRBV29-1,.,.,CSVGLRFGDEQFF,TGCAGCGTTGGACTGCGATTTGGGGATGAGCAGTTCTTC
TRBJ2-2,TRBV27,.,.,CASPRVERDTGELFF,TGTGCCAGCCCACGGGTGGAGCGGGACACCGGGGAGCTGTTTTTT
TRBJ2-5,TRBV10-1,.,.,CASSENLRGSRKETQYF,TGCGCCAGCAGTGAGAATTTACGCGGCAGCCGGAAAGAGACCCAGTACTTC
TRBJ1-6,TRBV3-1/TRBV3-2,few,.,CASSRGRVNSPLHF,TGTGCCAGCAGCCGGGGGCGCGTAAATTCACCCCTCCACTTT
TRBJ2-1,TRBV2,.,.,CASSEVRESSYNEQFF,TGTGCCAGCAGTGAAGTGCGGGAAAGCTCCTACAATGAGCAGTTCTTC
TRBJ2-2,TRBV11-1,.,TRBD2,CASSLAAGTSTGELFF,TGTGCCAGCAGCTTAGCGGCCGGGACTAGCACCGGGGAGCTGTTTTTT
TRBJ1-2,TRBV11-3,.,TRBD1,CASSLDQGQGLIGYTF,TGTGCCAGCAGCTTAGACCAGGGACAGGGGTTGATTGGCTACACCTTC
TRBJ1-3,TRBV6-6,.,TRBD1,CASSHGTGVVGNTIYF,TGTGCCAGCAGTCACGGGACAGGGGTTGTAGGAAACACCATATATTTT
TRBJ2-7,TRBV6-1,.,TRBD2,CASSEGTSGIPYEQYF,TGTGCCAGCAGTGAAGGGACTAGCGGTATACCCTACGAGCAGTACTTC
TRBJ2-7,TRBV6-5,.,TRBD2,CASSYSTSGSYEQYF,TGTGCCAGCAGTTACTCGACTAGCGGAAGTTACGAGCAGTACTTC
TRBJ2-1,TRBV5-1,.,TRBD2,CASSLAPASGGVHNEQFF,TGCGCCAGCAGCTTGGCCCCGGCTAGCGGGGGGGTGCACAATGAGCAGTTCTTC
TRBJ2-7,TRBV7-3,.,TRBD2,CASSTSGPPYEQYF,TGTGCCAGCAGCACTAGCGGGCCTCCCTACGAGCAGTACTTC
TRBJ2-2,TRBV7-9,.,.,CASSLGVAGELFF,TGTGCCAGCAGCCTGGGAGTCGCCGGGGAGCTGTTTTTT
TRBJ2-3,TRBV11-3,.,.,CASSLAFLWGVSTDTQYF,TGTGCCAGCAGCTTAGCGTTTCTCTGGGGGGTGAGCACAGATACGCAGTATTTT
TRBJ1-2,TRBV5-1,.,TRBD1,CASSPTGDFRYTF,TGCGCCAGCAGCCCGACAGGGGATTTTCGCTACACCTTC
TRBJ2-6,TRBV7-3,few,.,CASSSPGANVLTF,TGTGCCAGCAGCTCCCCCGGGGCCAACGTCCTGACTTTC
TRBJ1-1,TRBV27,.,TRBD1,CASSGPGTGLNTEAFF,TGTGCCAGCAGTGGTCCCGGGACAGGGCTGAACACTGAAGCTTTCTTT
TRBJ1-1,TRBV20-1,.,.,CSSVFNTEAFF,TGCAGTTCCGTCTTCAACACTGAAGCTTTCTTT
TRBJ1-2,TRBV2,.,.,CASSEALILVNYGYTF,TGTGCCAGCAGTGAAGCGCTTATTTTGGTTAACTATGGCTACACCTTC
TRBJ2-2,TRBV10-3,.,.,CAIMAFEDTGELFF,TGTGCCATCATGGCCTTCGAGGACACCGGGGAGCTGTTTTTT
TRBJ2-3,TRBV6-4,.,.,CASAAEGRLEGTQYF,TGTGCCAGCGCCGCTGAGGGGAGACTCGAAGGGACGCAGTATTTT
TRBJ2-5,TRBV4-2,.,.,CASSQEGIQETQYF,TGTGCCAGCAGCCAAGAGGGAATTCAAGAGACCCAGTACTTC
TRBJ1-1,TRBV6-2/TRBV6-3,.,.,CASSFQGNTEAFF,TGTGCCAGCAGTTTTCAGGGGAACACTGAAGCTTTCTTT
TRBJ1-1,TRBV29-1,.,TRBD1,CSAEDRVNTEAFF,TGCAGCGCTGAGGACAGGGTGAACACTGAAGCTTTCTTT
TRBJ2-6,TRBV5-1,.,TRBD2,CASTDRGAGANVLTF,TGCGCCAGCACCGATCGGGGGGCTGGGGCCAACGTCCTGACTTTC
TRBJ2-5,TRBV27,.,TRBD1,CASGPGQGGETQYF,TGTGCCAGCGGACCGGGACAGGGAGGGGAGACCCAGTACTTC
TRBJ2-1,TRBV20-1,.,TRBD2,CSASSGSGNEQFF,TGCAGTGCTAGTAGCGGGAGCGGCAATGAGCAGTTCTTC
TRBJ1-2,TRBV7-3,few,TRBD1,CASSASPDRDYGYTF,TGTGCCAGCAGCGCCTCCCCGGACAGGGACTATGGCTACACCTTC
TRBJ2-3,TRBV29-1,.,.,CSIGDGGQIAADTQYF,TGCAGCATAGGGGACGGGGGACAGATAGCAGCAGATACGCAGTATTTT
TRBJ2-5,TRBV12-3/TRBV12-4,.,.,CASSLQGETQYF,TGTGCCAGCAGTTTGCAGGGAGAGACCCAGTACTTC
TRBJ1-4,TRBV2,.,.,CASSAGHGEKLFF,TGTGCCAGCAGTGCAGGCCACGGGGAAAAACTGTTTTTT
TRBJ2-1,TRBV7-2,.,.,CASSLASGPDNEQFF,TGTGCCAGCAGCTTAGCCAGCGGCCCCGACAATGAGCAGTTCTTC
TRBJ2-5,TRBV7-3,.,TRBD1,CASSGQGRETQYF,TGTGCCAGCAGTGGACAGGGGCGCGAGACCCAGTACTTC
TRBJ1-3,TRBV4-3,.,.,CAASRMGEAGNTIYF,TGCGCCGCCTCAAGGATGGGGGAGGCTGGAAACACCATATATTTT
TRBJ2-2,TRBV7-9,.,TRBD2,CASSLVAGGHTGELFF,TGTGCCAGCAGCTTAGTCGCGGGAGGGCACACCGGGGAGCTGTTTTTT
TRBJ2-7,TRBV9,.,.,CASSVDTVGEQYF,TGTGCCAGCAGCGTAGATACGGTGGGGGAGCAGTACTTC
TRBJ1-5,TRBV28,once,TRBD1,CASSPAKGGYQPQHF,TGTGCCAGCAGTCCCGCAAAAGGGGGCTACCAGCCCCAGCATTTT
TRBJ1-2,TRBV9,.,.,CASTGDNYGYTF,TGTGCCAGCACGGGGGACAACTATGGCTACACCTTC
TRBJ1-2,TRBV28,many,TRBD1,CAIEVGQGTYGYTF,TGTGCCATCGAGGTGGGACAGGGCACCTATGGCTACACCTTC
TRBJ2-5,TRBV18,.,.,CASSPTVQETQYF,TGTGCCAGCTCACCAACAGTCCAAGAGACCCAGTACTTC
TRBJ2-1,TRBV5-1,.,.,CASSLFEGTSEQFF,TGCGCCAGCAGCTTGTTTGAGGGGACCAGTGAGCAGTTCTTC
TRBJ2-7,TRBV28,.,.,CASSLSSYEQYF,TGTGCCAGCAGTTTAAGCTCCTACGAGCAGTACTTC
TRBJ2-7,TRBV28,.,TRBD1,CASSFSGGASYEQYF,TGTGCCAGCAGTTTTTCAGGGGGCGCCTCCTACGAGCAGTACTTC
TRBJ2-7,TRBV18,.,.,CASSQTTSAYEQYF,TGTGCCAGCTCGCAGACAACCAGCGCCTACGAGCAGTACTTC
TRBJ1-1,TRBV25-1,.,TRBD1,CASNPGGMNTEAFF,TGTGCCAGCAACCCAGGGGGAATGAACACTGAAGCTTTCTTT
TRBJ1-2,TRBV5-1,.,.,CASSSGTANYGYTF,TGCGCCAGCAGCTCAGGGACGGCTAACTATGGCTACACCTTC
TRBJ2-2,TRBV19,.,TRBD1,CASSTLGQGEPPFTGELFF,TGTGCCAGTAGCACCCTGGGACAGGGAGAGCCTCCCTTCACCGGGGAGCTGTTTTTT
TRBJ1-6,TRBV27,.,.,CASSRVRSPLHF,TGTGCCAGCAGTCGGGTTCGTTCACCCCTCCACTTT
TRBJ2-2,TRBV12-5,.,TRBD2,CASDPGLESATGELFF,TGTGCTAGTGACCCAGGACTAGAGAGCGCCACCGGGGAGCTGTTTTTT